This T cell receptor beta chain is from a study of blood T cell repertoires in COVID-19. Overall study: T cells, B-cell-depleted T cells, or PBMCs provided the cDNA or gDNA that served as material.

Source study methods: It was from reference gene primer amplification that nucleated cell counts were estimated. The protocol was immunoSEQ multiplex PCR, while the TCRdb copy is restricted to in-frame clones and leaves out a portion. Clone size and the V and J calls come from that table; the DNA yielded D and trimming. The sample consists of 250,000 to 300,000 clones, over 80% of them appearing once. Trimming at V came to 3 bases and at J to 5 bases, leaving 4 bases not matched to a gene. From germline, CDR1 is SGHTA and CDR2 FQGNSA. The CDR3 totals 16 residues. This clonotype was obtained from a man in his fifties or sixties who had recovered from COVID-19. The genes are TRBV7-2 and TRBJ2-1, with 13 nucleotides matching TRBD2. Sequencing was carried out using peripheral blood. CDR3 nucleotide sequence: TGTGCCAGCAGCTTTGATGGGACTAGCGGGAACAATGAGCAGTTCTTC. Translating it yields CASSFDGTSGNNEQFF.